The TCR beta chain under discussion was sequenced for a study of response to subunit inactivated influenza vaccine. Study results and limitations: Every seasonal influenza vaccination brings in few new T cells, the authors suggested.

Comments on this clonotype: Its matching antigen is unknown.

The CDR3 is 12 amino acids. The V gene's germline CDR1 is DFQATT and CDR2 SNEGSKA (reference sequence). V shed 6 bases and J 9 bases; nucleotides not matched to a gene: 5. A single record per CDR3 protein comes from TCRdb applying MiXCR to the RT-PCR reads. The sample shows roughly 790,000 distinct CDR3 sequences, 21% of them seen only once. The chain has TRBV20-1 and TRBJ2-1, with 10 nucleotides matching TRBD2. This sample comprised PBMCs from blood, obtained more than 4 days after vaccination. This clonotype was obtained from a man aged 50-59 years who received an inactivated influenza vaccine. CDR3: CSARAGGFEQFF. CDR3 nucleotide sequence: TGCAGTGCACGAGCGGGAGGGTTTGAGCAGTTCTTC.